The entry below describes one T cell receptor (beta chain). The antigen it recognizes is unknown. Base qualities are missing; no much larger clone stands one base away. The entry originates in a study of identical twins listed by TCRdb under 2016. As for the study more broadly: To test whether fetal clonotypes persist, this study deep-sequenced TCR alpha and beta repertoires from monozygotic twins, from unrelated adults of various ages, and from cord blood. To rule out contamination, replicate twin experiments were performed at different times with different library preparation protocols. What the authors observed across the whole study: Because the same donors could not be followed over many years, conclusions were based on cross-sectional statistical analysis. Compared with coincidental sharing between unrelated individuals, out-of-frame TCR alpha sequences shared between twins showed an excess of sequences with low generation probability. The excess sharing between twins in beta out-of-frame sequences was weaker because fewer shared sequences reduced the signal-to-noise ratio. In monozygotic twins, recombination models systematically underestimated out-of-frame TCR alpha sharing, but the models matched the sharing seen between unrelated individuals. Abundant cord blood beta clonotypes carried fewer insertions; young adult naive repertoires showed a weaker similar trend, while memory repertoires showed none. Zero-insertion analyses could be partly confounded by invariant T cells such as MAIT and iNKT, though diverse VJ usage argued against such confounding for most clonotypes.

The CDR3, from cysteine to phenylalanine, totals 13 residues. Only CDR3 DNA remains: 39 bases, in frame from the first base. CDR1 SQVTM and CDR2 ANQGSEA are derived from the germline V gene. V is cut back by 6 bases and J by 1 base, with 5 bases in the junction unmatched. Libraries were prepared through 5' RACE. The sequencer listed for this sample is Illumina HiSeq 2000. A universal primer binding site was added through template switching, and the final cDNA carried a unique molecular identifier so that TCR cDNA molecules could be counted accurately. First-strand cDNA for TCR alpha and beta chains was synthesized from specific primers in the conserved constant-segment region. To control for contamination, each cDNA library was double barcoded with a SMART-Mk sample barcode plus Illumina barcodes. TruSeq adapter sequences, together with Illumina sample barcodes, were added in two successive PCR steps. The TCR alpha and beta cDNA libraries were sequenced on the Illumina HiSeq platform using custom primers. On the authors' methods: MiGEC was used to process raw reads and extract unique molecular identifiers, and MiXCR was used to find CDR3 positions. For each individual, recombination models were inferred using an EM algorithm with the repgenHMM and IGoR tools. Shared clonotype analysis was performed with the tcR package in R, normalizing sharing by the product of cloneset sizes. To study raw recombination free of thymic and clonal selection effects, out-of-frame nonproductive sequences were analyzed. TCRdb reanalyzed the raw reads on its own, using fastp at Q25 for trimming and MiXCR for clone calling, and kept in-frame beta chains. For every CDR3 protein sequence, its rows merge into one entry that carries the most common genes and DNA. TCRdb, not the original authors, processed these V and J calls. The sample contains more than 600,000 distinct CDR3 sequences, approximately 18% of them found a single time. About 12% of the sample belongs to the ten largest clones.

Every donor was a healthy Caucasian. Three pairs of female monozygotic twins, all aged about 18 to 29 years, were included in the twin cohort. Peripheral blood mononuclear cells were used as the source from which RNA for TCR libraries was isolated. The sample was also linked to a second study, of T cells expressing NK-cell markers. The second study, in turn, reports: TCR beta-chain repertoires were profiled in sorted CD3+CD56+NKG2C+, CD3+CD56+NKG2C- and CD3+CD56-NKG2C+ T-cell subsets from several donors. Seven of the eight sequenced donors were HCMV-seropositive and one was HCMV-seronegative. To restrict sorting to alphabetaTCR-expressing T cells, an anti-gammadeltaTCR antibody was added in several experiments. In a handful of donors, the dominant CD3+CD56+NKG2C+ clonotypes were found to rank among the top 10 CD8+ clonotypes and to make up about 1.0-7.5% of CD8+ T cells. Those dominant clonotypes were again the most abundant among CD3+CD56-NKG2C+ cells in a handful of donors, at about 25-60.1%. Whether the expanded NKG2C-expressing T cell clones were specific for HCMV antigens was left unclear. The study sequenced eight donors, all healthy volunteers chosen at random: three men and five women. HCMV-specific IgG was detected in serum with a commercial ELISA kit to determine HCMV serostatus. For several donors, bulk peripheral blood T-cell repertoires were additionally sequenced from unsorted PBMC. MIGEC handled demultiplexing of the reads and grouping by UMI, while MiTCR was used to assemble and quantify clonotypes. To exclude erroneous sequences, any TCR cDNA sequence not supported by at least two reads was discarded. Downstream repertoire analysis used the tcR package, and clonotypes were matched across fractions by CDR3 nucleotide sequence plus V segment. VDJmatch was used to annotate antigen specificity against VDJdb, with one amino acid substitution in CDR3 permitted.

The sample taken for sequencing was PBMCs. Recombination connected TRBV29-1 to TRBJ1-1; 7 central nucleotides agree with TRBD1. This TCR was sampled from a woman aged 18-35 years in good health. This receptor carries the CDR3 CSVWGQPNTEAFF. The nucleotide sequence is TGCAGCGTGTGGGGACAGCCGAACACTGAAGCTTTCTTT.